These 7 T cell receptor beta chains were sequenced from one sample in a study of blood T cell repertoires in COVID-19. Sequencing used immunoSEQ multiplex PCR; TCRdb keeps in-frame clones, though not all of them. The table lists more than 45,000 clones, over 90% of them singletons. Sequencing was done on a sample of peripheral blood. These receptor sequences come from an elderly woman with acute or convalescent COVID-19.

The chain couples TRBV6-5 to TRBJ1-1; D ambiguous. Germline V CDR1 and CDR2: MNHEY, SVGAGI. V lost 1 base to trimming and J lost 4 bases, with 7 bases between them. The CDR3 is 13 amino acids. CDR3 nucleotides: TGTGCCAGCAGTTACTGGGAGAGCACTGAAGCTTTCTTT. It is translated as CASSYWESTEAFF.

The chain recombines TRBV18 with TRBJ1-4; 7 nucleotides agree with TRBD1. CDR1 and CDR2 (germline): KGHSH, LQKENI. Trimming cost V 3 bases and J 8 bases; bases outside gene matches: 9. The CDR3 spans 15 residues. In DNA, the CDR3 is TGTGCCAGCTCACCTTCACAGGGGTCTCTCGAAAAACTGTTTTTT. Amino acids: CASSPSQGSLEKLFF.

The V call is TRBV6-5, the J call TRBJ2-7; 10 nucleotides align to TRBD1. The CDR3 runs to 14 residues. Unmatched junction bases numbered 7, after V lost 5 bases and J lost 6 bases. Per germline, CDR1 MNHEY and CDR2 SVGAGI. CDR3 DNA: TGTGCCAGCAGTCCCGGGACAGGGGAAGCCGAGCAGTACTTC. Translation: CASSPGTGEAEQYF.

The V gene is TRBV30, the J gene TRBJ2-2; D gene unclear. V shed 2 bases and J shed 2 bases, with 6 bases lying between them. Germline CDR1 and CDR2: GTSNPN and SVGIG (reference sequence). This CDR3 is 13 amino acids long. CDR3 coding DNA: TGTGCCTGGAGTCGAACAAACACCGGGGAGCTGTTTTTT. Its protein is CAWSRTNTGELFF.

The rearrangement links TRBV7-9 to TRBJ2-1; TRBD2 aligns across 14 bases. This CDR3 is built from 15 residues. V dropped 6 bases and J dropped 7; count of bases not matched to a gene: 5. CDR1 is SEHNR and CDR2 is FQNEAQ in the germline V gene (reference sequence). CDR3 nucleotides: TGTGCCAGCAGAGCGACTAGCGGGAGGGGTAATGAGCAGTTCTTC. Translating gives CASRATSGRGNEQFF.

The CDR3 loop is CASSLEGRYEQYF. The CDR3 DNA reads TGTGCCAGCAGCTTGGAGGGGAGGTACGAGCAGTACTTC. The rearrangement uses TRBV5-4 and TRBJ2-7, with TRBD2 as a possible D gene (6 bases). The V end lost 0 bases, the J end lost 4 bases, and 8 bases lay between the germline ends. CDR1 and CDR2 from the germline V gene are SGHNT and YYREEE (reference sequence). The CDR3 extends over 13 amino acids.

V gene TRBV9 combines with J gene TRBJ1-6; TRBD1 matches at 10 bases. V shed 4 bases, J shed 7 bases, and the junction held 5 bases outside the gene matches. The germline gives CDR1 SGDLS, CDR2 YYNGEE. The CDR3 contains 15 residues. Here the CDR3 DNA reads TGTGCCAGCAGCTCCCGGGACAGGGGAAATTCACCCCTCCACTTT. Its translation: CASSSRDRGNSPLHF. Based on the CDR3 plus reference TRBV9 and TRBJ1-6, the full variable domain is DSGVTQTPKHLITATGQRVTLRCSPRSGDLSVYWYQQSLDQGLQFLIQYYNGEERAKGNILERFSAQQFPDLHSELNLSSLELGDSALYFCASSSRDRGNSPLHFGNGTRLTVT.